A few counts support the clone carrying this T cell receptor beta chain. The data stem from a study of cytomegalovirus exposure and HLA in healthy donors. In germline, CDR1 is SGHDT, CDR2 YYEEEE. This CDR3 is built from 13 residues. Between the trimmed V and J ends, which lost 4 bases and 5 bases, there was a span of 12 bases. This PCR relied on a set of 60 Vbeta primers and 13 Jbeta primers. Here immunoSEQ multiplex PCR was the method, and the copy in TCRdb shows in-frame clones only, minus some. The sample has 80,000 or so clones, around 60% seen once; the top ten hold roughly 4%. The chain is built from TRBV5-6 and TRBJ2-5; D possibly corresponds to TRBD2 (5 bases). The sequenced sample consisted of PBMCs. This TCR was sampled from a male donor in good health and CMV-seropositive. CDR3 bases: TGTGCCAGCAGCCTGAGGACGGGGGAGACCCAGTACTTC. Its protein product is CASSLRTGETQYF.